This entry describes one TCR beta chain. Its antigen is not identified. This CDR3 is built from 11 residues. V lost 6 bases and J lost 6, with 7 bases in between. Germline V gene lookup returns CDR1 SNHLY and CDR2 FYNNEI. These data come from a study of cytomegalovirus exposure and HLA in healthy donors. Study as a whole: A subsequent analysis stated that the 120 or so validation repertoires were run on the same platform as the approximately 660 first-cohort repertoires. Study findings and constraints: The study flagged some 170 TCR beta chains as cytomegalovirus-associated. Many donors shared some public TCRs, even though most TCR sequences were rare.

TCRdb keeps only in-frame clones here, not all; method: immunoSEQ multiplex PCR. Of more than 100,000 clones detected, approximately 91% appear once; the ten largest clones hold 1.4% to 1.5%. Sequenced material: PBMCs. J is TRBJ2-3 and V is TRBV2; D gene unclear. This sequence originates from a man aged 30-40 years in good health and CMV-seronegative. CDR3 DNA sequence: TGTGCCAGCAGCCCCGAGGATACGCAGTATTTT. Translated, it gives CASSPEDTQYF.